The clone carrying this T cell receptor (beta chain) appeared once. Enrollees, about 18 to 95 years old, lived in 24 US areas. The data were taken from a study of blood T cell repertoires in COVID-19. Study-wide background: Collection of acute and convalescent COVID-19 samples took place in the United States, Italy and Spain. T cells, B-cell-depleted T cells, or PBMCs supplied cDNA or gDNA.

V lost 6 bases and J lost 3; bases outside the gene matches: 13. The length of the CDR3 is 17 residues. Germline lookup yields CDR1 SNHLY and CDR2 FYNNEI. Authors' methods: Reference gene primer amplification gave nucleated cell count estimates. Here immunoSEQ multiplex PCR was the method, and the copy in TCRdb shows in-frame clones only, minus some. That table gives V, J and clone size, and the DNA gave D and trimming. The table has around 260,000 clones, over 75% seen once. The chain recombines TRBV2 with TRBJ1-3; 8 bases align to TRBD1. The specimen sequenced was PBMCs or T cells enriched from blood (not recorded which). This TCR came from a woman aged 25-40 years who had recovered from COVID-19. The CDR3 loop reads CASRAPLRTGLGNTIYF. The CDR3 DNA is TGTGCCAGCAGGGCCCCCCTTCGGACAGGGCTTGGAAACACCATATATTTT.